Presented here are 7 T cell receptor beta chains from one specimen sequenced in a study of blood T cell repertoires in COVID-19. Assay: immunoSEQ multiplex PCR; the TCRdb copy retains only in-frame clones and omits some. The sample holds 300,000 to 350,000 clones, roughly nine tenths seen once. The sequenced sample was peripheral blood. These receptors were taken from a woman aged 55-69 years with COVID-19, enrolled during active disease.

The chain joins TRBV18 to TRBJ1-1; weak D call: TRBD1 (5 bases). The CDR3 totals 13 residues. Germline CDR1 and CDR2: KGHSH and LQKENI. The V gene lost 2 bases and the J gene lost 7 bases, with 11 bases spanning the gap. In DNA, the CDR3 is TGTGCCAGCTCACCAACAGGTACAGTTGAAGCTTTCTTT. Translated, it gives CASSPTGTVEAFF.

The chain couples TRBV6-1 to TRBJ1-2; D remains unclear. Germline V gives CDR1 MNHNS, CDR2 SASEGT. The CDR3 is made up of 14 amino acids. The V end was cut by 0 bases, the J end by 6 bases, with 11 bases between. Here the CDR3 DNA reads TGTGCCAGCAGTGAAGCGTACGGGAAGGATGGCTACACCTTC. Protein product: CASSEAYGKDGYTF.

This chain joins TRBV6-5 and TRBJ1-1; TRBD1 agrees at 7 bases. The germline V gene encodes CDR1 MNHEY and CDR2 SVGAGI. The CDR3 is made up of 15 amino acids. Trimming at V came to 1 base and at J to 4 bases, leaving 6 bases not matched to a gene. CDR3 amino acids: CASSYFLGGVTEAFF. The CDR3 DNA reads as TGTGCCAGCAGTTACTTCCTAGGGGGCGTCACTGAAGCTTTCTTT.

In regard to this clone: Other DNA sequences in the same sample also yield this CDR3. V and J are TRBV28 and TRBJ1-2; D is ambiguous. Germline V gives CDR1 MDHEN, CDR2 SYDVKM. Between the trimmed V and J ends, which lost 6 bases and 8 bases, there was a span of 10 bases. This CDR3 is 11 amino acids long. The CDR3 loop reads CASSRTRGYTF. For the CDR3, the DNA is TGTGCCAGCAGCCGCACTAGGGGCTACACCTTC.

CDR3 DNA: TGTGCCAGCAGCGTAGAGCCCCAGGGTACTGAAGCTTTCTTT. As protein: CASSVEPQGTEAFF. The chain links TRBV9 to TRBJ1-1; the D gene is possibly TRBD1 (5 bases). The V end was cut by 0 bases, the J end by 5 bases, with 11 bases between. The CDR3 consists of 14 residues. CDR1 is SGDLS, CDR2 YYNGEE, per germline.

The chain combines TRBV6-5 with TRBJ1-2; the D gene is possibly TRBD1 (6 bases). Trimming left V 6 bases short and J 4 bases short, with 9 bases between. Germline V gene data show CDR1 as MNHEY and CDR2 as SVGAGI. This CDR3 contains 12 residues. CDR3 sequence (DNA): TGTGCCAGCAGGGGACAAGCCTATGGCTACACCTTC. Translated, it gives CASRGQAYGYTF.

V gene TRBV5-4 combines with J gene TRBJ1-3, with D hard to call. The CDR3 length is 15 residues. Between the trimmed V and J ends, which lost 0 bases and 0 bases, there was a span of 7 bases. The V gene's germline CDR1 is SGHNT and CDR2 YYREEE (reference sequence). CDR3 loop: CASSLAGVSGNTIYF. In DNA, the CDR3 is TGTGCCAGCAGCTTGGCGGGTGTCTCTGGAAACACCATATATTTT.